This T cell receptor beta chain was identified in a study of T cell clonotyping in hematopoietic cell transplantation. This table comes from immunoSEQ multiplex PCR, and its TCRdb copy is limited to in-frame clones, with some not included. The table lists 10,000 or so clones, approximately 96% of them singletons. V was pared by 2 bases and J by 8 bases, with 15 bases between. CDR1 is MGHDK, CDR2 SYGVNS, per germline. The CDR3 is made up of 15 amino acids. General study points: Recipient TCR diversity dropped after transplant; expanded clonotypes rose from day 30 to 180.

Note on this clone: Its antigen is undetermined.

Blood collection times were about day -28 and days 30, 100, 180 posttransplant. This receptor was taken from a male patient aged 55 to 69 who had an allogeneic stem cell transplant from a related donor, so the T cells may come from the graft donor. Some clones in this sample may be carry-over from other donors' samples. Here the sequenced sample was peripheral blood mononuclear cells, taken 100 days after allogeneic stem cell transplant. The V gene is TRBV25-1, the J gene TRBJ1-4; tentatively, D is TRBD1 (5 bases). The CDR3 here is CASSERGRVREKLFF. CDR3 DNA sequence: TGTGCCAGCAGTGAACGCGGCAGGGTTCGCGAAAAACTGTTTTTT.